The 30 T cell receptor beta chains given below trace back to one sample, sequenced in a study of shared clonotypes between healthy human individuals. Naive CD8 cells comprised CD45RO-negative, CCR7-positively selected cells, excluding terminally differentiated effector memory CD45RA+ cells. Only in-frame clones appear in the TCRdb table, and some are missing; sequencing was by immunoSEQ multiplex PCR. The table has about 870,000 clones, almost 95% seen once. The specimen sequenced was naive CD8+ T cells sorted from blood. All receptors derive from a man younger than 40 in good health.

The V call is TRBV6-5, the J call TRBJ1-5, with TRBD1 identical over 10 bases. Germline CDR1 reads MNHEY; CDR2 reads SVGAGI. The CDR3 totals 14 residues. V dropped 6 bases and J dropped 2; count of bases not matched to a gene: 1. The CDR3 region has the DNA TGTGCCAGCAGCGGGACAGGGGGCAATCAGCCCCAGCATTTT. Its protein is CASSGTGGNQPQHF.

In regard to this clone: Other DNA sequences of this sample code for an identical CDR3. V gene TRBV27 combines with J gene TRBJ2-7; no definite D call. The V and J ends lost 0 bases and 4 bases respectively, with 7 bases between them. The CDR3 sequence is 13 residues long. Looked up from germline, CDR1 is MNHEY and CDR2 is SMNVEV (reference sequence). The CDR3 region is CASSLSRVYEQYF. CDR3 nucleotide sequence: TGTGCCAGCAGTTTATCGAGAGTATACGAGCAGTACTTC.

This chain joins TRBV15 and TRBJ2-3, with D tentatively TRBD1 (5 bases). V was shortened by 5 bases and J by 2 bases, with 14 bases between the two germline ends. The CDR3 has 15 amino acids. Germline CDR1 and CDR2: LNHNV and YYDKDF (reference sequence). CDR3 DNA sequence: TGTGCCACCAGCCGAAAATGGGGCTCCACAGATACGCAGTATTTT. It codes for CATSRKWGSTDTQYF.

The V call is TRBV9, the J call TRBJ2-1; 12 bases align to TRBD2. Germline V gene data show CDR1 as SGDLS and CDR2 as YYNGEE. The ends lost 2 bases at V and 7 bases at J; junction bases unmatched: 4. The CDR3 runs 15 residues. The CDR3 protein is CASSVVGTSGNEQFF. In DNA form, the CDR3 reads TGTGCCAGCAGCGTGGTAGGGACTAGCGGGAATGAGCAGTTCTTC.

The count of this clone is one. The chain links TRBV13 to TRBJ2-7; TRBD2 aligns across 9 bases. Per the germline V gene, CDR1 is PRHDT and CDR2 is FYEKMQ (reference sequence). This CDR3 has 15 amino acids. The J segment lost 3 bases and the V segment lost 0 bases, leaving 3 bases of the junction unmatched. For the CDR3, the DNA is TGTGCCAGCAGCTTAGGGACTAGCGGCGTCTACGAGCAGTACTTC. It is translated as CASSLGTSGVYEQYF.

In its sample, this clone was seen a few times. The chain carries TRBV28 and TRBJ2-7; tentatively, D is TRBD2 (11 bases). This CDR3 is built from 20 residues. The V end lost 4 bases, the J end lost 6 bases, and 34 bases lay between the germline ends. The V gene's germline CDR1 is MDHEN and CDR2 SYDVKM. The CDR3 DNA reads as TGTGCCAGCAGTTCACCGACAGGGGGCGAGACTAGCGGGACAGGGACCGAGCAGTACTTC. Translation: CASSSPTGGETSGTGTEQYF.

V usage is TRBV6-1 and J usage is TRBJ2-3; D is uncertain. V gave up 4 bases and J gave up 1 base, with 6 bases separating them. CDR1 MNHNS and CDR2 SASEGT come from the germline V gene. This CDR3 contains 13 residues. In nucleotides, the CDR3 is TGTGCCAGCAGTGCTTGGGGCACAGATACGCAGTATTTT. Translated: CASSAWGTDTQYF.

The chain couples TRBV9 to TRBJ1-2; D might be TRBD1 (6 bases). The germline V and J ends were trimmed by 3 bases and 8 bases, with 11 bases remaining between them. The CDR3 runs to 12 residues. Germline-derived CDR1 and CDR2 are SGDLS and YYNGEE. CDR3 sequence: CASSDRVEGYTF. For the CDR3, the DNA is TGTGCCAGCAGCGACAGGGTGGAAGGCTACACCTTC.

The chain's CDR3 is CASSSRTPSPTDEQYF. DNA of the CDR3: TGTGCCAGCAGCTCGCGAACTCCGAGCCCCACCGACGAGCAGTACTTC. This chain joins TRBV11-2 and TRBJ2-7; D uncertain. The CDR3 spans 16 residues. Germline lookup yields CDR1 SGHAT and CDR2 FQNNGV. Trimming took 4 bases from V and 5 from J, leaving 21 bases between them.

This clone showed up just once. The V and J genes are TRBV27 and TRBJ2-3; no definite D call. CDR1 is MNHEY and CDR2 is SMNVEV in the germline V gene (reference sequence). This CDR3 is built from 14 residues. V was trimmed by 5 bases and J by 3 bases, leaving 12 bases between them. CDR3 coding DNA: TGTGCCAGCAGTCCGCGAAAACTGACAGATACGCAGTATTTT. This gives the protein CASSPRKLTDTQYF.

This clone is a singleton in its sample. The V gene is TRBV7-9, the J gene TRBJ2-2; TRBD1 aligns across 7 bases. This CDR3 is built from 18 residues. The germline V gene has CDR1 SEHNR and CDR2 FQNEAQ (reference sequence). The chain's CDR3 is CADVMAEKAGGNTGELFF. The CDR3 nucleotides read TGTGCTGATGTGATGGCAGAGAAGGCAGGGGGGAACACCGGGGAGCTGTTTTTT.

The chain is built from TRBV29-1 and TRBJ2-5; D is ambiguous. V gave up 2 bases and J gave up 1 base, with 14 bases separating them. The CDR3 extends over 15 amino acids. Per germline, CDR1 SQVTM and CDR2 ANQGSEA. The CDR3 sequence: CSVEFPARFQETQYF. The CDR3 bases are TGCAGCGTTGAATTTCCGGCCAGATTCCAAGAGACCCAGTACTTC. Filled out from reference TRBV29-1 and TRBJ2-5, the complete variable domain reads SAVISQKPSRDICQRGTSLTIQCQVDSQVTMMFWYRQQPGQSLTLIATANQGSEATYESGFVIDKFPISRPNLTFSTLTVSNMSPEDSSIYLCSVEFPARFQETQYFGPGTRLLVL.

On this clone itself: Its ends do not fully match the called genes, so a read error is possible. The CDR3 is CASNQDLAETAGELFF. CDR3 in DNA: TGCGCCAGCAACCAAGATTTAGCGGAAACGGCCGGGGAGCTGTTTTTT. The chain is built from TRBV4-1 and TRBJ2-2, with D tentatively TRBD2 (6 bases). The CDR3 totals 16 residues. Germline loops: CDR1 MGHRA, CDR2 YSYEKL.

The rearrangement joins TRBV4-1 to TRBJ2-7; 7 bases align to TRBD2. The CDR3 is 14 residues long. J lost 2 bases, V lost 4 bases, and 5 bases had no gene match. CDR1 and CDR2 (germline): MGHRA, YSYEKL. CDR3 DNA: TGCGCCAGCAGCCCCTACGGGACTACCTACGAGCAGTACTTC. Translating it yields CASSPYGTTYEQYF.

This clone was counted a single time. V gene TRBV4-3 combines with J gene TRBJ2-1; 8 nucleotides agree with TRBD2. This CDR3 has 17 amino acids. Germline trimming cut 0 bases from V and 2 bases from J; bases unmatched to any gene: 6. Germline assignment: CDR1 LGHNA and CDR2 YSLEER. The CDR3 sequence: CASSQDRLAGAYNEQFF. In DNA form, the CDR3 reads TGCGCCAGCAGCCAAGATCGGCTAGCGGGTGCCTACAATGAGCAGTTCTTC.

The CDR3 loop reads CASSFIGLAGGEQYF. For the CDR3, the DNA is TGTGCCAGCAGTTTCATCGGACTAGCGGGAGGGGAGCAGTACTTC. The V and J genes are TRBV27 and TRBJ2-7; 15 bases map to TRBD2. This CDR3 has 15 amino acids. CDR1 is MNHEY, CDR2 SMNVEV, per germline (reference sequence). Trimming at V came to 3 bases and at J to 7 bases, leaving 4 bases not matched to a gene.

This rearrangement joins TRBV29-1 to TRBJ2-1; 7 positions match TRBD2. CDR3 length equals 14 residues. The junction had 8 bases not matched to a gene; V was cut back by 4 bases and J by 5 bases. CDR1 and CDR2 from the germline V gene are SQVTM and ANQGSEA. DNA for the CDR3: TGCAGCGTTGGAAGGTCCGGGACTAACAATGAGCAGTTCTTC. This encodes CSVGRSGTNNEQFF.

V usage is TRBV6-5 and J usage is TRBJ2-2; weak D call: TRBD2 (6 bases). The germline V gene has CDR1 MNHEY and CDR2 SVGAGI. V was pared by 0 bases and J by 6 bases, with 8 bases between. The CDR3 length is 14 residues. The CDR3 here is CASSYSSGAGELFF. The DNA of the CDR3 is TGTGCCAGCAGTTACTCATCGGGGGCCGGGGAGCTGTTTTTT.

The chain joins TRBV4-1 to TRBJ2-1, with D possibly TRBD2 on 5 matching bases. Trimming left V 3 bases short and J 7 bases short, with 10 bases between. CDR3 size: 13 residues. Germline CDR1 MGHRA, CDR2 YSYEKL. The CDR3 loop reads CASSQLLENEQFF. The CDR3 region has the DNA TGCGCCAGCAGCCAGTTACTAGAGAATGAGCAGTTCTTC.

This clone was counted a single time. V usage is TRBV27 and J usage is TRBJ1-1; D is ambiguous. The CDR3 contains 14 residues. Trimming left V 1 base short and J 3 bases short, with 9 bases between. Germline assignment: CDR1 MNHEY and CDR2 SMNVEV (reference sequence). The CDR3 bases are TGTGCCAGCAGTTTATTAGGGTCCGACACTGAAGCTTTCTTT. Its protein is CASSLLGSDTEAFF.

The genes are TRBV5-1 and TRBJ2-1; unclear D gene. Trimming removed 6 bases at V and 2 bases at J, with 15 bases between. There are 15 residues in the CDR3. Germline V lookup: CDR1 SGHRS, CDR2 YFSETQ. CDR3 amino acids: CASIPAGAPYNEQFF. The CDR3 DNA sequence: TGCGCCAGCATCCCAGCCGGCGCCCCCTACAATGAGCAGTTCTTC.

The chain uses TRBV30 and TRBJ1-5; tentative D call: TRBD1 (5 bases). The CDR3 loop spans 14 amino acids. V lost 1 base, J lost 7 bases, and 14 bases lay in between. Germline V gives CDR1 GTSNPN, CDR2 SVGIG (reference sequence). CDR3 in amino acids: CAWSDGEGIQPQHF. The CDR3 nucleotides read TGTGCCTGGAGTGACGGGGAGGGGATCCAGCCCCAGCATTTT. Full variable domain (rest looked up from reference TRBV30 and TRBJ1-5): SQTIHQWPATLVQPVGSPLSLECTVEGTSNPNLYWYRQAAGRGLQLLFYSVGIGQISSEVPQNLSASRPQDRQFILSSKKLLLSDSGFYLCAWSDGEGIQPQHFGDGTRLSIL.

The genes are TRBV4-1 and TRBJ2-5; 11 positions match TRBD1. Germline trimming cut 0 bases from V and 5 bases from J; bases unmatched to any gene: 8. Germline CDR1 and CDR2: MGHRA and YSYEKL. CDR3 length: 17 amino acids. The CDR3: CASSQEPGTGGRETQYF. The CDR3 bases are TGCGCCAGCAGCCAAGAGCCGGGGACAGGGGGGAGGGAGACCCAGTACTTC.

This chain uses TRBV5-5 with TRBJ2-7; 7 positions match TRBD1. After removal of 0 bases from V and 2 bases from J, the junction contained 5 bases not matched to a gene. This CDR3 region has 15 residues. The germline CDR1 and CDR2 sequences are SGHKS and YYEKEE (reference sequence). DNA of the CDR3: TGTGCCAGCAGCTTGGGGGCAGGGGGAACCTACGAGCAGTACTTC. Its translation is CASSLGAGGTYEQYF.

The rearrangement joins TRBV28 to TRBJ1-5, with TRBD1 as a possible D gene (5 bases). The V gene lost 6 bases and the J gene lost 3 bases, with 12 bases spanning the gap. This CDR3 has 14 amino acids. Germline values: CDR1 MDHEN, CDR2 SYDVKM. As DNA, the CDR3 is TGTGCCAGCAGCGGCCGGGACTCCAATCAGCCCCAGCATTTT. Its protein is CASSGRDSNQPQHF.

CDR3 protein: CASSLRGLYEQYF. CDR3 coding DNA: TGTGCCAGCAGCTTGAGGGGACTCTACGAGCAGTACTTC. The chain links TRBV7-9 to TRBJ2-7, with D maybe TRBD2 (6 bases). CDR1 SEHNR and CDR2 FQNEAQ come from the germline V gene (reference sequence). The CDR3 contains 13 residues. Trimming stripped 3 bases from V and 3 bases from J, with 9 bases between.

The V call is TRBV19, the J call TRBJ1-1; 7 nucleotides match TRBD1. The length of the CDR3 is 11 residues. CDR1 is LNHDA and CDR2 is SQIVND in the germline V gene (reference sequence). After removal of 5 bases from V and 11 bases from J, the junction contained 5 bases not matched to a gene. This CDR3 reads CASSPGGTAFF. For the CDR3, the DNA is TGTGCCAGTAGTCCAGGGGGGACGGCTTTCTTT.

The chain uses TRBV6-1 and TRBJ2-5, with 9 bases identical to TRBD1. The trim removed 2 bases at V and 1 base at J, leaving 8 bases unmatched. The CDR3 runs 17 residues. CDR1 and CDR2 from the germline V gene are MNHNS and SASEGT. CDR3 protein: CASSEMEGDRVQETQYF. The CDR3 coding sequence is TGTGCCAGCAGTGAAATGGAGGGGGACAGGGTCCAAGAGACCCAGTACTTC.

This chain joins TRBV7-9 and TRBJ2-7; D gene unclear. Germline lookup yields CDR1 SEHNR and CDR2 FQNEAQ (reference sequence). Trimming pared 2 bases from V and 2 bases from J, leaving 10 bases between. CDR3 size: 14 residues. CDR3 loop: CASSLKGKAYEQYF. DNA for the CDR3: TGTGCCAGCAGCTTAAAGGGAAAGGCCTACGAGCAGTACTTC.

The genes are TRBV6-5 and TRBJ2-3; 10 bases are shared with TRBD1. This CDR3 has 15 amino acids. The V and J ends lost 2 bases and 3 bases, in that order; junction bases with no gene match: 2. Per germline, CDR1 MNHEY and CDR2 SVGAGI. The CDR3: CASSYLGQGTDTQYF. The CDR3, as DNA: TGTGCCAGCAGTTACCTGGGACAGGGGACAGATACGCAGTATTTT.